The 28 T cell receptor beta chains given below trace back to one sample, sequenced in a study of OX40 agonist ivuxolimab in advanced cancers. Sequenced by immunoSEQ multiplex PCR; TCRdb stores in-frame clones only, minus some. In the table there are about 55,000 clones, 88% of which are singletons. The source material was CD4+ or CD8+ T cells sorted from blood, sampled in a trial of the OX40 agonist ivuxolimab. Receptors originate from an adult with an advanced solid tumor such as melanoma, head and neck, liver or kidney cancer.

This chain uses TRBV7-3 with TRBJ2-2; TRBD2 is a possible D gene (5 bases). Between the trimmed V and J ends, which lost 1 base and 0 bases, there was a span of 12 bases. Germline-derived CDR1 and CDR2 are SGHTA and FQGTGA. The CDR3 has 17 residues. CDR3 nucleotides: TGTGCCAGCAGCTTAAGGTCGAGACTATCGAACACCGGGGAGCTGTTTTTT. It is translated as CASSLRSRLSNTGELFF.

This chain uses TRBV28 with TRBJ1-1; D gene uncertain. The germline gives CDR1 MDHEN, CDR2 SYDVKM. The CDR3 has 15 amino acids. Between the trimmed V and J ends, which lost 1 base and 4 bases, there was a span of 13 bases. Here the CDR3 reads CASSLFPGMSTEAFF. The DNA for the CDR3 is TGTGCCAGCAGTTTATTCCCGGGTATGAGCACTGAAGCTTTCTTT.

The chain carries TRBV7-2 and TRBJ2-2; D may match TRBD1 or TRBD2 (5 bases each). The CDR3 sequence is 15 residues long. V lost 2 bases, J lost 3 bases, and 10 bases lay in between. The germline CDR1 and CDR2 sequences are SGHTA and FQGNSA. The CDR3 region has the DNA TGTGCCAGCAGCTTATCTGGGGGAGACACCGGGGAGCTGTTTTTT. It yields the protein CASSLSGGDTGELFF.

The rearrangement links TRBV18 to TRBJ1-1; D gene uncertain. The CDR3 totals 16 residues. In germline, CDR1 is KGHSH, CDR2 LQKENI. V dropped 2 bases and J dropped 4 bases, with 17 bases sitting between them. CDR3 protein: CASSPISSAQSTEAFF. The CDR3 bases are TGTGCCAGCTCACCAATCTCCAGTGCTCAGAGCACTGAAGCTTTCTTT.

The rearrangement links TRBV7-3 to TRBJ2-7; D possibly corresponds to TRBD1 (5 bases). Germline V gene data show CDR1 as SGHTA and CDR2 as FQGTGA. The CDR3 runs 13 residues. The germline V and J ends were trimmed by 3 bases and 7 bases, with 13 bases remaining between them. This CDR3 reads CASSLEGAREQYF. CDR3 bases: TGTGCCAGCAGCTTGGAAGGGGCGAGGGAGCAGTACTTC.

The chain joins TRBV28 to TRBJ2-4, with TRBD2 as a possible D gene (6 bases). The CDR3 contains 17 residues. V was pared by 4 bases and J by 2 bases, with 18 bases between. Germline-derived CDR1 and CDR2 are MDHEN and SYDVKM. Here the CDR3 reads CASSSPGLPTTKNIQYF. In DNA, the CDR3 is TGTGCCAGCAGTTCCCCGGGACTCCCGACGACCAAAAACATTCAGTACTTC.

V and J are TRBV28 and TRBJ1-1; D is perhaps TRBD1 (6 bases). CDR1 and CDR2 (germline): MDHEN, SYDVKM. V lost 7 bases to trimming and J lost 8 bases, with 17 bases between them. This CDR3 contains 13 residues. The CDR3 region is CASTSQITGEAFF. CDR3 in DNA: TGTGCCAGCACTTCCCAAATCACAGGGGAAGCTTTCTTT.

This clone was found a few times. The chain uses TRBV2 and TRBJ1-5, with D hard to call. V lost 4 bases to trimming and J lost 0 bases, with 7 bases between them. The CDR3 spans 14 residues. Germline CDR1 reads SNHLY; CDR2 reads FYNNEI. This CDR3 is CASSGQSSNQPQHF. The CDR3 nucleotides are TGTGCCAGCAGTGGGCAGAGTAGCAATCAGCCCCAGCATTTT.

The CDR3 spells CATSRDRGQETQYF. The CDR3 DNA reads as TGTGCCACCAGCAGGGACAGGGGGCAGGAGACCCAGTACTTC. The chain combines TRBV15 with TRBJ2-5, with 11 bases fitting TRBD1. Germline V CDR1 and CDR2: LNHNV, YYDKDF (reference sequence). V lost 3 bases, J lost 5 bases, and 2 bases stayed unmatched. CDR3 size: 14 residues.

The chain carries TRBV11-2 and TRBJ1-3, with D uncertain. This CDR3 has 17 residues. V lost 5 bases and J lost 0, with 17 bases in between. CDR1 SGHAT and CDR2 FQNNGV come from the germline V gene. The CDR3 is CASSPNQAASSGNTIYF. CDR3 bases: TGTGCCAGCAGCCCTAATCAAGCAGCCAGCTCTGGAAACACCATATATTTT.

The rearrangement links TRBV2 to TRBJ1-5, with D uncertain. Germline-derived CDR1 and CDR2 are SNHLY and FYNNEI. Trimming shortened V by 6 bases and J by 2 bases, and 11 bases separated the two germline ends. This CDR3 contains 14 residues. The CDR3, as DNA: TGTGCCAGCAGGCCGAGATCGGGCAATCAGCCCCAGCATTTT. Translated, it gives CASRPRSGNQPQHF.

The V gene is TRBV18, the J gene TRBJ2-2, with 7 bases lining up with TRBD2. The CDR3 spans 18 residues. V lost 3 bases to trimming and J lost 1 base; unmatched junction nucleotides: 11. Germline V gene lookup returns CDR1 KGHSH and CDR2 LQKENI. The CDR3 coding sequence is TGTGCCAGCTCACCCCCATACCTAGCGGAGGAGAACACCGGGGAGCTGTTTTTT. It codes for CASSPPYLAEENTGELFF.

The chain links TRBV19 to TRBJ1-5; the D gene is possibly TRBD1 (6 bases). Trimming shortened V by 6 bases and J by 0 bases, and 21 bases separated the two germline ends. Germline V gene data show CDR1 as LNHDA and CDR2 as SQIVND (reference sequence). The CDR3 loop spans 18 amino acids. CDR3 DNA: TGTGCCAGTAGATACCAACAGGGATCATCTTATAGCAATCAGCCCCAGCATTTT. Translating it yields CASRYQQGSSYSNQPQHF.

The chain couples TRBV7-2 to TRBJ2-7, with D tentatively TRBD1 or TRBD2 (6 bases each). CDR1 and CDR2 (germline): SGHTA, FQGNSA. Trimming removed 4 bases from V and 7 bases from J, with 23 bases in between. The CDR3 is 16 amino acids. The CDR3 DNA follows: TGTGCCAGCAGCTCATCACCGGGGGCTGGGGGGAGAGAGCAGTACTTC. It yields the protein CASSSSPGAGGREQYF. The whole variable domain, remainder taken from reference TRBV7-2 and TRBJ2-7, is GAGVSQSPSNKVTEKGKDVELRCDPISGHTALYWYRQSLGQGLEFLIYFQGNSAPDKSGLPSDRFSAERTGGSVSTLTIQRTQQEDSAVYLCASSSSPGAGGREQYFGPGTRLTVT.

V usage is TRBV5-1 and J usage is TRBJ2-3, with 7 bases aligning to TRBD2. The germline V gene encodes CDR1 SGHRS and CDR2 YFSETQ. There are 15 residues in the CDR3. V lost 3 bases and J lost 2; bases outside the gene matches: 6. As DNA, the CDR3 is TGCGCCAGCAGCTCACAAGCGGGGCACACAGATACGCAGTATTTT. Its protein product is CASSSQAGHTDTQYF.

The table lists this clone with a count of one. The V and J genes are TRBV28 and TRBJ1-6; D is undetermined. Germline V gene data show CDR1 as MDHEN and CDR2 as SYDVKM. CDR3 size: 12 residues. Trimming removed 6 bases at V and 7 bases at J, with 7 bases between. The CDR3 DNA is TGTGCCAGCAGCCTCGGCAATTCACCCCTCCACTTT. Translated: CASSLGNSPLHF.

The V gene is TRBV18, the J gene TRBJ2-2; the D gene could be TRBD1 or TRBD2 (5 bases each). The germline gives CDR1 KGHSH, CDR2 LQKENI. V lost 5 bases and J lost 6, with 19 bases in between. This CDR3 region has 16 residues. CDR3 residues: CASSANRDPGPGELFF. As DNA, the CDR3 is TGTGCCAGCTCAGCTAACCGGGACCCCGGCCCCGGGGAGCTGTTTTTT.

This rearrangement joins TRBV19 to TRBJ2-7, with 10 bases fitting TRBD2. From germline, CDR1 is LNHDA and CDR2 SQIVND (reference sequence). This CDR3 has 15 amino acids. With 1 base clipped from V and 5 bases from J, the junction kept 5 bases outside the gene matches. The CDR3 sequence: CASSIGLAGVNEQYF. The CDR3 region has the DNA TGTGCCAGTAGTATAGGGCTAGCGGGAGTGAACGAGCAGTACTTC.

The chain recombines TRBV6-5 with TRBJ2-2; D is possibly TRBD1 (6 bases). The CDR3 covers 14 residues. Germline CDR1 reads MNHEY; CDR2 reads SVGAGI. V lost 9 bases and J 1 base, leaving 12 bases between the germline ends. CDR3 in DNA: TGTGCCAGTCTTCCGGGACAGAACACCGGGGAGCTGTTTTTT. The encoded protein is CASLPGQNTGELFF.

The rearrangement links TRBV28 to TRBJ2-2; TRBD2 aligns across 8 bases. CDR1 MDHEN and CDR2 SYDVKM come from the germline V gene. The CDR3 contains 16 residues. V lost 2 bases to trimming and J lost 4 bases; unmatched junction nucleotides: 6. Written as DNA, the CDR3 is TGTGCCAGCAGTTTACCCGGTCTAGCGGGCACCGGGGAGCTGTTTTTT. Translated: CASSLPGLAGTGELFF.

The rearrangement uses TRBV5-6 and TRBJ1-5; weak D call: TRBD1 (6 bases). This CDR3 is built from 15 residues. The V end lost 2 bases, the J end lost 3 bases, and 12 bases lay between the germline ends. The germline gives CDR1 SGHDT, CDR2 YYEEEE. CDR3 residues: CASSLTAGDNQPQHF. CDR3 sequence (DNA): TGTGCCAGCAGCTTAACGGCAGGGGACAATCAGCCCCAGCATTTT.

This chain joins TRBV6-1 and TRBJ2-4; perhaps TRBD1 as D (5 bases). The CDR3 is 14 amino acids. Looked up from germline, CDR1 is MNHNS and CDR2 is SASEGT. The germline V and J ends were trimmed by 6 bases and 6 bases, with 15 bases remaining between them. The CDR3 sequence is CASSSGPGVNIQYF. CDR3 DNA sequence: TGTGCCAGCAGCTCAGGGCCAGGAGTAAACATTCAGTACTTC.

This clone occurred once. V is TRBV15 and J is TRBJ1-2, with D maybe TRBD1 (5 bases). Looked up from germline, CDR1 is LNHNV and CDR2 is YYDKDF (reference sequence). The CDR3 loop spans 11 amino acids. Trimming pared 6 bases from V and 6 bases from J, leaving 8 bases between. The CDR3 DNA is TGTGCCACCAGGGGGGGAAATGGCTACACCTTC. It yields the protein CATRGGNGYTF.

V gene TRBV5-1 combines with J gene TRBJ2-5; TRBD2 might be the D (6 bases). Trimming cost V 0 bases and J 5 bases, with 17 bases left between them. This CDR3 contains 16 residues. CDR1 is SGHRS, CDR2 YFSETQ, per germline. CDR3 sequence reads: CASSLGEGRFGETQYF. CDR3 sequence (DNA): TGCGCCAGCAGCTTGGGAGAGGGGAGGTTTGGCGAGACCCAGTACTTC.

The V and J genes are TRBV6-5 and TRBJ2-7, with TRBD1 identical over 9 bases. This CDR3 contains 15 residues. Germline-derived CDR1 and CDR2 are MNHEY and SVGAGI. With V trimmed by 6 bases and J by 1 base, 7 bases remained unmatched. The CDR3 here is CASRFRDRASYEQYF. CDR3 in DNA: TGTGCCAGCAGATTCCGGGACAGGGCTTCCTACGAGCAGTACTTC.

The rearrangement joins TRBV11-2 to TRBJ2-1; 7 nucleotides agree with TRBD2. This CDR3 has 17 residues. The ends lost 4 bases at V and 3 bases at J; junction bases unmatched: 12. The germline gives CDR1 SGHAT, CDR2 FQNNGV. Here the CDR3 DNA reads TGTGCCAGCAGCTCCCTGTGGCGGGAGACGGTCTACAATGAGCAGTTCTTC. This translates into CASSSLWRETVYNEQFF.

The chain has TRBV4-2 and TRBJ2-7; the D gene could be TRBD1 or TRBD2 (5 bases each). Between the trimmed V and J ends, which lost 2 bases and 11 bases, there was a span of 28 bases. The CDR3 is made up of 17 amino acids. The V gene's germline CDR1 is LGHNA and CDR2 YNFKEQ. CDR3 DNA: TGTGCCAGCAGCCAAACACAATACGGGACGGCTCCTCAGAGGGAGTACTTC. Its protein is CASSQTQYGTAPQREYF.

The chain's CDR3 is CASTTGSYNEQFF. Written as DNA, the CDR3 is TGTGCCAGCACCACCGGGAGTTACAATGAGCAGTTCTTC. The rearrangement uses TRBV6-5 and TRBJ2-1, with D perhaps matching TRBD2 (6 bases). Germline V gives CDR1 MNHEY, CDR2 SVGAGI. The CDR3 is made up of 13 amino acids. Trimming cost V 7 bases and J 4 bases, with 11 bases left between them.